The next 15 T cell receptor beta chains were all read from a single sample in a study of blood T cell repertoires in COVID-19. Clones were read by immunoSEQ multiplex PCR, and TCRdb kept only the in-frame ones, dropping some. The data contain over 150,000 clones, around 85% of them seen just once; the ten biggest clones take up 0.63%. The sequenced sample consisted of peripheral blood. The receptors stem from a man between 60 and 75 years old with COVID-19, enrolled during active disease.

This rearrangement joins TRBV6-6 to TRBJ1-1; D ambiguous. Germline loops: CDR1 MNHNY, CDR2 SVGAGI (reference sequence). This CDR3 spans 13 amino acids. Between the trimmed V and J ends, which lost 2 bases and 5 bases, there was a span of 9 bases. CDR3 sequence (DNA): TGTGCCAGCAGTTACCCGCAGATGACTGAAGCTTTCTTT. It codes for CASSYPQMTEAFF.

The chain links TRBV4-3 to TRBJ1-6; 8 nucleotides agree with TRBD1. The germline V gene encodes CDR1 LGHNA and CDR2 YSLEER. V trimming: 0 bases; J trimming: 9 bases; junction bases outside the gene matches: 7. The CDR3 runs 16 residues. In DNA form, the CDR3 reads TGCGCCAGCAGCCAAGAAGGGACAGGTGGTAGTTCACCCCTCCACTTT. This encodes CASSQEGTGGSSPLHF.

This clone was found a few times. This rearrangement joins TRBV6-6 to TRBJ1-1; D remains ambiguous. Looked up from germline, CDR1 is MNHNY and CDR2 is SVGAGI (reference sequence). V lost 8 bases and J 5 bases, leaving 12 bases between the germline ends. The CDR3 runs to 12 residues. The CDR3 DNA is TGTGCCAGCCGGGAGTCGAGGACTGAAGCTTTCTTT. It translates to CASRESRTEAFF.

The chain is built from TRBV19 and TRBJ2-1; D possibly corresponds to TRBD1 (6 bases). Trimming removed 3 bases from V and 15 bases from J, with 18 bases in between. The CDR3 consists of 13 residues. Germline V gene data show CDR1 as LNHDA and CDR2 as SQIVND (reference sequence). DNA for the CDR3: TGTGCCAGTAGTATGTATCAGGACAGTATTCCGTTCTTC. Translated, it gives CASSMYQDSIPFF.

The chain recombines TRBV2 with TRBJ1-5; 7 bases are a match to TRBD1. The J segment lost 5 bases and the V segment lost 6 bases, leaving 7 bases of the junction unmatched. Germline V gene data show CDR1 as SNHLY and CDR2 as FYNNEI. The CDR3 is made up of 14 amino acids. The CDR3 coding sequence is TGTGCCAGCAGCGGTACAGGGGCCGATCAGCCCCAGCATTTT. This gives the protein CASSGTGADQPQHF. Complete variable domain (other parts from reference TRBV2 and TRBJ1-5): EPEVTQTPSHQVTQMGQEVILRCVPISNHLYFYWYRQILGQKVEFLVSFYNNEISEKSEIFDDQFSVERPDGSNFTLKIRSTKLEDSAMYFCASSGTGADQPQHFGDGTRLSIL.

The chain combines TRBV6-2 or TRBV6-3 with TRBJ1-2, with a weak D call TRBD1 (5 bases). The V end was cut by 6 bases, the J end by 2 bases, with 13 bases between. The length of the CDR3 is 14 residues. CDR1 is MNHEY, CDR2 SVGEGT, per germline. The CDR3 nucleotides read TGTGCCAGCAGCTCCGTTAGGGGAAACTATGGCTACACCTTC. Protein product: CASSSVRGNYGYTF.

The chain combines TRBV28 with TRBJ1-2; D unclear. From germline, CDR1 is MDHEN and CDR2 SYDVKM. The CDR3 spans 12 residues. Trimming cost V 1 base and J 6 bases, with 6 bases left between them. CDR3 sequence reads: CASSLSRNGYTF. CDR3 sequence (DNA): TGTGCCAGCAGTTTATCGCGGAATGGCTACACCTTC.

This chain connects TRBV6-5 to TRBJ2-5; D perhaps matches TRBD2 (7 bases). V lost 7 bases and J 5 bases, leaving 14 bases between the germline ends. CDR1 MNHEY and CDR2 SVGAGI come from the germline V gene. The CDR3 spans 13 residues. The CDR3 DNA sequence: TGTGCCAGCATTCGGGGGGCCGGGGAGACCCAGTACTTC. Amino acid sequence: CASIRGAGETQYF.

The chain employs TRBV19 and TRBJ1-3, with a tentative D call TRBD1 (5 bases). With 2 bases removed from V and 1 base from J, the gap between germline ends came to 9 bases. Germline V gives CDR1 LNHDA, CDR2 SQIVND (reference sequence). This CDR3 has 15 residues. CDR3 sequence reads: CASSILGGSGNTIYF. CDR3 DNA sequence: TGTGCCAGTAGTATACTGGGGGGTTCTGGAAACACCATATATTTT.

The V call is TRBV10-3, the J call TRBJ1-5; no firm D call. Germline lookup yields CDR1 ENHRY and CDR2 SYGVKD. The CDR3 contains 14 residues. V lost 4 bases to trimming and J lost 1 base, with 8 bases between them. The CDR3 DNA reads TGTGCCATCAGTGCAGGTATAAGCAATCAGCCCCAGCATTTT. Encoded protein: CAISAGISNQPQHF.

The V gene is TRBV6-2 or TRBV6-3, the J gene TRBJ2-2; TRBD2 matches 11 bases. The J segment lost 7 bases and the V segment lost 6 bases, leaving 13 bases of the junction unmatched. The CDR3 spans 17 residues. Germline loops: CDR1 MNHEY, CDR2 SVGEGT. CDR3 loop: CASSRTAPGLAVGELFF. The CDR3 DNA sequence: TGTGCCAGCAGCCGGACAGCTCCGGGACTAGCGGTCGGGGAGCTGTTTTTT.

The V gene is TRBV7-8, the J gene TRBJ2-1; D gene uncertain. Germline assignment: CDR1 SGHVS and CDR2 FQNEAQ. CDR3 length: 16 residues. Trimming left V 5 bases short and J 0 bases short, with 14 bases between. The CDR3 region is CASSPVSVSSYNEQFF. CDR3 sequence (DNA): TGTGCCAGCAGCCCGGTGTCGGTGAGCTCCTACAATGAGCAGTTCTTC.

The chain is built from TRBV7-6 and TRBJ2-1; tentative D call: TRBD2 (6 bases). Trimming took 2 bases from V and 2 from J, leaving 13 bases between them. The length of the CDR3 is 16 residues. Germline-derived CDR1 and CDR2 are SGHVS and FNYEAQ. For the CDR3, the DNA is TGTGCCAGCAGCTTATCCCGGGAGAGAGCCTACAATGAGCAGTTCTTC. The encoded protein is CASSLSRERAYNEQFF.

In the case of this clone: The sample has other DNA sequences that encode this CDR3 too. The chain couples TRBV18 to TRBJ2-5, with D perhaps TRBD2 (6 bases). The germline CDR1 and CDR2 sequences are KGHSH and LQKENI. V was cut by 1 base and J by 2 bases, with 8 bases left in between. The CDR3 is 14 amino acids. CDR3 DNA sequence: TGTGCCAGCTCACCACAGGGGACTCAAGAGACCCAGTACTTC. This sequence encodes CASSPQGTQETQYF.

The genes are TRBV2 and TRBJ2-1; TRBD2 agrees at 7 bases. Trimming took 5 bases from V and 9 from J; bases not matched to a gene: 7. CDR1 is SNHLY and CDR2 is FYNNEI in the germline V gene. The CDR3 sequence is 13 residues long. CDR3 DNA: TGTGCCAGCAGTTCTGGGGGGGAACGTGAGCAGTTCTTC. Amino acid sequence: CASSSGGEREQFF.